This TCR beta chain was sequenced for a study of T-cell memory formation after mild COVID-19. Study results and caveats: For contracting clones, CD4+ ones sat mainly in CM and EM, CD8+ in EMRA. Memory cells collected pre-infection included some clones that later responded, suggesting cross-reactive memory joined.

The length of the CDR3 is 13 residues. Germline CDR1 and CDR2: SGHRS and YFSETQ. V was shortened by 3 bases and J by 7 bases, with 14 bases between the two germline ends. Comment on this clonotype: The antigen is undetermined.

UMIs and sample barcodes were carried by the TCR alpha and TCR beta cDNA libraries that 5'RACE produced using constant-segment primers. In TCRdb, the 5' RACE reads were re-called with MiXCR into one record per CDR3 protein. The sample gives tens of thousands of distinct CDR3 sequences, more than 11% of which show up once; around 31% is in the top ten. Input material: PBMCs or a T cell subset sorted from them (not recorded which). V usage is TRBV5-1 and J usage is TRBJ2-7; D is unresolved. This TCR derives from an adult woman who had mild COVID-19 (a few samples of this study predate the infection). Cell type and time point are not known. CDR3 protein: CASSSFQTREQYF. The CDR3 DNA follows: TGCGCCAGCAGCTCCTTCCAAACTCGGGAGCAGTACTTC.